The subject of this entry is one TCR beta chain. Trimming took 0 bases from V and 2 from J, leaving 7 bases between them. CDR1 and CDR2 (germline): LGHDT, YNNKEL (reference sequence). The CDR3 totals 14 residues. These data originate in a study of blood T cell repertoires in COVID-19. Study at large: Specimens from acute and convalescent COVID-19 originated in the United States, Italy and Spain. The analysed material was cDNA or gDNA that came from T cells, B-cell-depleted T cells, or PBMCs.

Original analysis: Using reference gene primer amplification, nucleated cell counts were estimated. Clones were sequenced by immunoSEQ multiplex PCR, and TCRdb holds only the in-frame ones, with some missing. The V and J calls and clone size come from that table; D and trimming were worked out from the DNA. The profile covers 200,000 to 300,000 clones, with approximately 80% appearing a single time and 7.5% to 9% taken by the ten largest. The chain carries TRBV3-1 (or the pseudogene TRBV3-2) and TRBJ1-1; D might be TRBD1 (6 bases). The source of this sequence is a human donor in a cohort sampled during active COVID-19. Source material: peripheral blood. This CDR3 is CASSQEGTNTEAFF. CDR3 coding DNA: TGTGCCAGCAGCCAAGAGGGGACAAACACTGAAGCTTTCTTT.